The 20 T cell receptor beta chains below all came from one sample that was sequenced in a study of T cell repertoires in cytomegalovirus infection. TCRdb processed the reads anew with MiXCR; each CDR3 protein has one entry. The repertoire has around 450,000 distinct CDR3 sequences, about 33% of them found once; the top ten carry around 13%. The sequencing input was PBMCs. The receptor source for this set is a human donor in good health (CMV status not recorded). Some clones in this sample may be carry-over from other donors' samples.

This clonotype was found a few times. The chain has TRBV15 and TRBJ2-1; 9 bases are shared with TRBD2. Germline lookup yields CDR1 LNHNV and CDR2 YYDKDF (reference sequence). The CDR3 covers 17 residues. V shed 5 bases and J 3 bases; nucleotides not matched to a gene: 11. CDR3 coding DNA: TGTGCCACCAGCGTGACTAGCGGTGTAGAATACTACAATGAGCAGTTCTTC. Amino acids: CATSVTSGVEYYNEQFF.

The chain has TRBV20-1 and TRBJ2-5; 10 bases match TRBD1. Germline lookup yields CDR1 DFQATT and CDR2 SNEGSKA (reference sequence). This CDR3 spans 16 amino acids. V shed 2 bases and J 2 bases; nucleotides not matched to a gene: 8. CDR3 nucleotides: TGCAGTGCTAGACCCAATGGACAGGGGGGACAAGAGACCCAGTACTTC. Translating it yields CSARPNGQGGQETQYF.

This clonotype was observed at least ten times. The V and J genes are TRBV6-1 and TRBJ1-2, with 7 bases that match TRBD1. The trim removed 1 base at V and 6 bases at J, leaving 2 bases unmatched. This CDR3 has 13 amino acids. Germline assignment: CDR1 MNHNS and CDR2 SASEGT. In nucleotides, the CDR3 is TGTGCCAGCAGTGAAGTGACAGGGAATGGCTACACCTTC. This encodes CASSEVTGNGYTF.

On this clonotype itself: This may arise from a read error, as a much more abundant clone is one base away. V usage is TRBV7-6 and J usage is TRBJ2-3; TRBD1 matches 8 bases. V trimming: 5 bases; J trimming: 6 bases; junction bases outside the gene matches: 13. Germline CDR1 and CDR2: SGHVS and FNYEAQ. This CDR3 comprises 16 residues. CDR3 residues: CASSGSGTGSFDTQYF. The CDR3 DNA reads TGTGCCAGCAGCGGCTCCGGGACAGGTAGCTTCGATACGCAGTATTTT.

This rearrangement joins TRBV6-5 to TRBJ2-3, with a tentative D call TRBD1 (6 bases). Germline CDR1 reads MNHEY; CDR2 reads SVGAGI. The V and J ends lost 9 bases and 4 bases respectively, with 20 bases between them. This CDR3 spans 15 amino acids. Here the CDR3 DNA reads TGTGCCAGTCAGTCCCGCCAGGGGTCTTCAGATACGCAGTATTTT. This codes for CASQSRQGSSDTQYF.

As regards this clonotype: With a much larger clone just one base away, this may be a read error. The chain carries TRBV7-6 and TRBJ2-7; the D gene could be TRBD1 or TRBD2 (6 bases each). The CDR3 runs to 15 residues. V lost 6 bases, J lost 0 bases, and 15 bases lay in between. Germline values: CDR1 SGHVS, CDR2 FNYEAQ. CDR3 loop: CASRTLGGHSYEQYF. As DNA, the CDR3 is TGTGCCAGCAGAACACTTGGGGGGCACTCCTACGAGCAGTACTTC.

This clonotype was detected only a few times. The V gene is TRBV2, the J gene TRBJ1-2; no clear D. CDR1 is SNHLY, CDR2 FYNNEI, per germline. CDR3 size: 14 residues. With 3 bases removed from V and 0 bases from J, the gap between germline ends came to 8 bases. CDR3 in amino acids: CASSEAQTNYGYTF. Here the CDR3 DNA reads TGTGCCAGCAGTGAGGCTCAGACTAACTATGGCTACACCTTC.

This clonotype showed up just once. The V call is TRBV4-1, the J call TRBJ1-6; a weak D match, TRBD1 (6 bases). From germline, CDR1 is MGHRA and CDR2 YSYEKL. The CDR3 has 15 residues. Trimming stripped 4 bases from V and 8 bases from J, with 15 bases between. CDR3 sequence: CASSPLDRRDSPLHF. The CDR3 region has the DNA TGCGCCAGCAGCCCACTTGACAGGAGGGATTCACCCCTCCACTTT.

This clonotype occurred many times. The genes are TRBV28 and TRBJ1-2; 8 bases fit TRBD1. There are 15 residues in the CDR3. Looked up from germline, CDR1 is MDHEN and CDR2 is SYDVKM. The ends lost 7 bases at V and 2 bases at J; junction bases unmatched: 9. The CDR3 spells CASIPRDRRNYGYTF. In DNA form, the CDR3 reads TGTGCCAGCATTCCCCGGGACAGGCGAAACTATGGCTACACCTTC.

This clonotype was seen only a few times. The J gene is TRBJ1-5, the V gene TRBV12-3 or TRBV12-4; 7 positions agree with TRBD1. The CDR3 contains 14 residues. Trimming took 6 bases from V and 5 from J; bases not matched to a gene: 7. This CDR3 is CASSLTGRHQPQHF. CDR3 DNA sequence: TGTGCCAGCAGCCTGACAGGGCGTCATCAGCCCCAGCATTTT.

The V and J genes are TRBV4-1 and TRBJ2-5; TRBD1 matches 7 bases. Germline lookup yields CDR1 MGHRA and CDR2 YSYEKL. The CDR3 runs 15 residues. Trimming took 5 bases from V and 1 from J; bases not matched to a gene: 7. CDR3 sequence reads: CASSDLGQTQETQYF. The DNA of the CDR3 is TGCGCCAGCAGCGACCTGGGACAGACCCAAGAGACCCAGTACTTC.

This clonotype was seen a handful of times. The J gene is TRBJ1-4, the V gene TRBV2; D might be TRBD1 (5 bases). V lost 2 bases and J 15 bases, leaving 16 bases between the germline ends. Looked up from germline, CDR1 is SNHLY and CDR2 is FYNNEI. The CDR3 is 13 amino acids. As DNA, the CDR3 is TGTGCCAGCAGTGAAAGGAAAATGGCAGGGTTGTTTTTT. Translating it yields CASSERKMAGLFF.

The rearrangement joins TRBV2 to TRBJ1-2; TRBD1 might be the D (6 bases). Trimming removed 7 bases from V and 8 bases from J, with 17 bases in between. In germline, CDR1 is SNHLY, CDR2 FYNNEI. This CDR3 has 13 amino acids. The CDR3 is CASNRQEVSGYTF. CDR3 nucleotides: TGTGCCAGCAACCGACAGGAGGTTAGCGGCTACACCTTC.

J is TRBJ2-3 and V is TRBV4-1; the match to TRBD1 covers 8 bases. V lost 2 bases and J lost 2; bases outside the gene matches: 3. The CDR3 has 15 amino acids. The V gene's germline CDR1 is MGHRA and CDR2 YSYEKL. The CDR3 here is CASSQPDRDTDTQYF. DNA of the CDR3: TGCGCCAGCAGCCAACCGGACAGGGACACAGATACGCAGTATTTT.

In nucleotides, the CDR3 is TGTGCCAGCAGCCAAGATACGTCACTGTATGGCTACACCTTC. The encoded protein is CASSQDTSLYGYTF. The chain has TRBV14 and TRBJ1-2; D gene unclear. Germline-derived CDR1 and CDR2 are SGHDN and FVKESK. The V gene lost 0 bases and the J gene lost 5 bases, with 10 bases spanning the gap. This CDR3 region has 14 residues.

This clonotype was detected a few times. V is TRBV20-1 and J is TRBJ1-1; no reliable D call. Germline CDR1 DFQATT, CDR2 SNEGSKA (reference sequence). CDR3 length equals 15 residues. With 5 bases removed from V and 1 base from J, the gap between germline ends came to 17 bases. CDR3: CSAPKRGSPNTEAFF. In nucleotides, the CDR3 is TGCAGTGCTCCCAAGCGAGGGTCGCCGAACACTGAAGCTTTCTTT.

The chain combines TRBV7-2 with TRBJ1-2; TRBD1 might be the D (5 bases). The CDR3 contains 15 residues. CDR1 SGHTA and CDR2 FQGNSA come from the germline V gene. V was shortened by 5 bases and J by 4 bases, with 17 bases between the two germline ends. CDR3 nucleotides: TGTGCCAGCAGCGCAGGGCCCGAAACCTCCTATGGCTACACCTTC. Translated: CASSAGPETSYGYTF.

This clonotype was seen only a few times. An end of the junction does not agree with germline; a read error may underlie this. The chain links TRBV28 to TRBJ2-5; the D gene is possibly TRBD2 (6 bases). Germline CDR1 reads MDHEN; CDR2 reads SYDVKM. The CDR3 sequence is 16 residues long. The CDR3 coding sequence is TGTGCAAGCAGTTTATGGGCTAGCGTTCCCCAAGAGACCCAGTACTTC. It codes for CASSLWASVPQETQYF.

This clonotype has only a few counts. The CDR3 protein is CASSEDTEAFF. The CDR3 DNA sequence: TGTGCCAGCAGTGAGGACACTGAAGCTTTCTTT. The chain carries TRBV2 and TRBJ1-1; D unresolved. CDR1 is SNHLY and CDR2 is FYNNEI in the germline V gene. The V and J ends lost 3 bases and 3 bases respectively, with 2 bases between them. CDR3 length: 11 residues.

This clonotype occurred many times. V usage is TRBV6-1 and J usage is TRBJ1-6; no clear D gene. The ends were cut back, 5 bases at V and 12 bases at J, with 14 bases in the middle. This CDR3 has 13 residues. The V gene's germline CDR1 is MNHNS and CDR2 SASEGT. The chain's CDR3 is CASSMIDELPLHF. The CDR3 DNA follows: TGTGCCAGCAGTATGATAGACGAGTTACCCCTCCACTTT.